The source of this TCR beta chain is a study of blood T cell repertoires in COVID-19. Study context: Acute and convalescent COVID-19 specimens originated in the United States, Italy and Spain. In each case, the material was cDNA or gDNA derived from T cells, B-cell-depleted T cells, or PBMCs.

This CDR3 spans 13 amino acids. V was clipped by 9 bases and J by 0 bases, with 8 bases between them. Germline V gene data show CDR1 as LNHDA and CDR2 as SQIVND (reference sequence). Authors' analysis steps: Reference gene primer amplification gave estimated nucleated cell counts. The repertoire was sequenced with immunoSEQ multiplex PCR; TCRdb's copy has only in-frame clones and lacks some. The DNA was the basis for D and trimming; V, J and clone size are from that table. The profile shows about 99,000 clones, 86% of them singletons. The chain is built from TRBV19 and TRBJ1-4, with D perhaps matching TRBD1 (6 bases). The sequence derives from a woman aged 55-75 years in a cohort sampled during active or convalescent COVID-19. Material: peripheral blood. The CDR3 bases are TGTGCCAGCCAGGGGACAACTAATGAAAAACTGTTTTTT. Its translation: CASQGTTNEKLFF. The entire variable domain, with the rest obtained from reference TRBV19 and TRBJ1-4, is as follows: DGGITQSPKYLFRKEGQNVTLSCEQNLNHDAMYWYRQDPGQGLRLIYYSQIVNDFQKGDIAEGYSVSREKKESFPLTVTSAQKNPTAFYLCASQGTTNEKLFFGSGTQLSVL.